A single sample is the source of the 14 T cell receptor beta chains below, sequenced in a study of shared clonotypes between healthy human individuals (TCRdb year 2020). Libraries were built with the immunoSEQ multiplex PCR assay. Sourced from immuneACCESS, this table was stored by TCRdb with only in-frame sequences that have V and J called. A share of the clones is absent; for the studies checked, an unresolved V gene accounts for under half, and the remainder has no known explanation. The sample includes under 2.5 million clones, with under 95% observed a single time. Clones ranked in the top ten supply about 0.41% of the sample. Sample: naive CD4+ T cells from PBMCs. The cell subset or site label here, explained by the study, means: CD45RA+ positively selected. All receptors derive from a man aged 18 to 29 in good health. Some clones in this sample may be carry-over from other donors' samples.

This clone was recorded only once. This sequence joins TRBV7-7 and TRBJ2-5; TRBD2 might be the D (7 bases). This CDR3 has 13 amino acids. Germline CDR1 and CDR2: SSHAT and FNYEAQ (reference sequence). Trimming removed 3 bases from V and 4 bases from J, with 9 bases in between. The CDR3 is CASSFGGAETQYF. CDR3 DNA: TGTGCCAGCAGCTTTGGGGGGGCAGAGACCCAGTACTTC.

The chain combines TRBV27 with TRBJ1-1; D is ambiguous. Per the germline V gene, CDR1 is MNHEY and CDR2 is SMNVEV (reference sequence). V lost 5 bases and J lost 8, with 15 bases in between. The CDR3 is made up of 13 amino acids. CDR3 in amino acids: CASSPLGSLEAFF. For the CDR3, the DNA is TGTGCCAGCAGTCCCCTCGGGAGCCTAGAAGCTTTCTTT.

This sequence joins TRBV5-1 and TRBJ2-3, with TRBD2 matching over 12 bases. With V trimmed by 3 bases and J by 4 bases, 9 bases remained unmatched. The CDR3 covers 17 residues. Germline CDR1 SGHRS, CDR2 YFSETQ. The CDR3 loop reads CASSSLLAGGRADTQYF. DNA for the CDR3: TGCGCCAGCAGCTCTCTACTAGCGGGGGGACGAGCAGATACGCAGTATTTT. The variable domain in full, with the rest retrieved from reference TRBV5-1 and TRBJ2-3, is KAGVTQTPRYLIKTRGQQVTLSCSPISGHRSVSWYQQTPGQGLQFLFEYFSETQRNKGNFPGRFSGRQFSNSRSEMNVSTLELGDSALYLCASSSLLAGGRADTQYFGPGTRLTVL.

The chain joins TRBV7-9 to TRBJ1-3; D unresolved. This CDR3 has 15 amino acids. Germline V lookup: CDR1 SEHNR, CDR2 FQNEAQ (reference sequence). Trimming took 4 bases from V and 9 from J, leaving 19 bases between them. The CDR3 sequence is CASSSAKLGSGTIYF. The CDR3 DNA reads TGTGCCAGCAGCTCCGCCAAGTTGGGGTCTGGCACCATATATTTT. Filled out from reference TRBV7-9 and TRBJ1-3, the complete variable domain reads DTGVSQNPRHKITKRGQNVTFRCDPISEHNRLYWYRQTLGQGPEFLTYFQNEAQLEKSRLLSDRFSAERPKGSFSTLEIQRTEQGDSAMYLCASSSAKLGSGTIYFGEGSWLTVV.

V is TRBV30 and J is TRBJ2-1, with D possibly matching TRBD1 (5 bases). Germline CDR1 reads GTSNPN; CDR2 reads SVGIG (reference sequence). This CDR3 region has 14 residues. Trimming removed 3 bases at V and 0 bases at J, with 9 bases between. The CDR3: CAWRVQGSYNEQFF. CDR3 DNA: TGTGCCTGGAGGGTTCAGGGCTCCTACAATGAGCAGTTCTTC.

The chain recombines TRBV7-9 with TRBJ1-2; D call uncertain. Per germline, CDR1 SEHNR and CDR2 FQNEAQ (reference sequence). The CDR3 covers 13 residues. With 5 bases removed from V and 6 bases from J, the gap between germline ends came to 13 bases. CDR3 loop: CASSTSTQDGYTF. The DNA of the CDR3 is TGTGCCAGCAGCACCTCGACCCAGGATGGCTACACCTTC.

This sequence joins TRBV18 and TRBJ2-3; 10 bases are a match to TRBD1. The CDR3 runs 16 residues. The germline CDR1 and CDR2 sequences are KGHSH and LQKENI. Germline trimming cut 5 bases from V and 2 bases from J; bases unmatched to any gene: 7. CDR3 in amino acids: CASSSGQGGPTDTQYF. CDR3 coding DNA: TGTGCCAGCTCATCCGGACAGGGGGGTCCCACAGATACGCAGTATTTT.

The rearrangement uses TRBV28 and TRBJ2-7; 10 bases are shared with TRBD2. The CDR3 has 13 amino acids. The junction had 5 bases not matched to a gene; V was cut back by 10 bases and J by 2 bases. CDR1 MDHEN and CDR2 SYDVKM come from the germline V gene. CDR3 coding DNA: TGTGCCATTGGGACTAGCGAAACCTACGAGCAGTACTTC. This codes for CAIGTSETYEQYF.

The chain combines TRBV4-3 with TRBJ2-7, with unresolved D. The CDR3 consists of 19 residues. V was clipped by 2 bases and J by 2 bases, with 25 bases between them. Per germline, CDR1 LGHNA and CDR2 YSLEER. The CDR3, as DNA: TGCGCCAGCAGCCAACCACCCTCCCATAGTTGGGCCTTTACCTACGAGCAGTACTTC. Translating it yields CASSQPPSHSWAFTYEQYF.

The V gene is TRBV6-5, the J gene TRBJ1-5; TRBD1 matches 11 bases. Per the germline V gene, CDR1 is MNHEY and CDR2 is SVGAGI. The CDR3 runs to 15 residues. J gave up 11 bases and V 6 bases, and 12 bases lay outside the gene matches. CDR3 bases: TGTGCCAGCAGCCCCCCGGGACAGGGGGTTCAAGCCCAGCATTTT. Its protein is CASSPPGQGVQAQHF.

J is TRBJ2-2 and V is TRBV15, with a possible D match to TRBD1 (6 bases). The germline V and J ends were trimmed by 5 bases and 3 bases, with 13 bases remaining between them. CDR1 LNHNV and CDR2 YYDKDF come from the germline V gene (reference sequence). The CDR3 loop spans 15 amino acids. The CDR3 DNA sequence: TGTGCCACCAGCCAAGGGTGGGGGCACACCGGGGAGCTGTTTTTT. Amino acid sequence: CATSQGWGHTGELFF.

The genes are TRBV7-2 and TRBJ2-1, with a weak D call TRBD1 (5 bases). The CDR3 runs 15 residues. CDR1 is SGHTA and CDR2 is FQGNSA in the germline V gene. Trimming left V 3 bases short and J 6 bases short, with 15 bases between. CDR3 in DNA: TGTGCCAGCAGCTTTTCCCAGGGAAGGAGCAATGAGCAGTTCTTC. Encoded protein: CASSFSQGRSNEQFF.

V and J are TRBV7-2 and TRBJ2-4, with a tentative D call TRBD1 (5 bases). The V end lost 3 bases, the J end lost 0 bases, and 9 bases lay between the germline ends. Per germline, CDR1 SGHTA and CDR2 FQGNSA. This CDR3 spans 15 amino acids. CDR3 nucleotides: TGTGCCAGCAGCTTCATGGGGCGAGCCAAAAACATTCAGTACTTC. Amino acids: CASSFMGRAKNIQYF.

The chain links TRBV28 to TRBJ2-1, with 8 bases lining up with TRBD2. CDR3 length equals 18 residues. The germline V gene has CDR1 MDHEN and CDR2 SYDVKM. V lost 1 base to trimming and J lost 8 bases; unmatched junction nucleotides: 16. The CDR3 sequence: CASSLSLGAGEGFYEQFF. The CDR3 bases are TGTGCCAGCAGTTTATCCCTGGGAGCGGGAGAAGGGTTCTATGAGCAGTTCTTC. Drawing the rest from reference TRBV28 and TRBJ2-1, the complete variable domain is DVKVTQSSRYLVKRTGEKVFLECVQDMDHENMFWYRQDPGLGLRLIYFSYDVKMKEKGDIPEGYSVSREKKERFSLILESASTNQTSMYLCASSLSLGAGEGFYEQFFGPGTRLTVL.